This TCR beta chain was profiled in a study of T cell responses to AZD1222 COVID-19 vaccine. General observations from the study: White British donors predominated, females outnumbered males, and clonal diversity was possibly underestimated.

TCRdb keeps only in-frame clones here, not all; method: immunoSEQ multiplex PCR. In the table there are 150,000 to 200,000 clones, about nine tenths of which are singletons. Of note for this clone: Antigen: not known.

This CDR3 region has 13 residues. Germline values: CDR1 SGHRS, CDR2 YFSETQ. V lost 6 bases and J lost 6, with 15 bases in between. The TCR comes from an adult who received the AZD1222 COVID-19 vaccine. The chain carries TRBV5-1 and TRBJ1-1; the D gene is possibly TRBD1 (5 bases). Sequences were derived from peripheral blood, sampled 28 days after the second AZD1222 dose. In DNA form, the CDR3 reads TGCGCCAGCACGATTGGGGGGACGTCTGAAGCTTTCTTT. This gives the protein CASTIGGTSEAFF.